The TCR beta chain described here comes from a study of cytomegalovirus exposure and HLA in healthy donors. General study findings and limits: Later work found most CMV-associated TCR beta chains apparently HLA-restricted. Some V segments could not be told apart, so they were left out, TRBV6-2 and TRBV6-3 among them. Analyses of presence/absence relied on an assumption of roughly uniform sequencing depth across donors.

In regard to this clone: What it recognizes is unknown.

The CDR3 is 16 residues long. CDR1 is SGHRS and CDR2 is YFSETQ in the germline V gene. J lost 8 bases, V lost 4 bases, and 13 bases had no gene match. It was with 60 Vbeta and 13 Jbeta primers that the PCR ran. Produced via immunoSEQ multiplex PCR; TCRdb's table is partial and in-frame only. The data show about 300,000 clones, 70% to 90% seen once. The sequence came from a middle-aged man in good health and CMV-seropositive. Sequencing input: PBMCs. The gene calls are TRBV5-1 and TRBJ2-1, with TRBD2 matching over 9 bases. CDR3 sequence: CASSPTGGRASDEQFF. The CDR3 bases are TGCGCCAGCAGCCCTACGGGCGGGAGGGCCTCGGATGAGCAGTTCTTC.